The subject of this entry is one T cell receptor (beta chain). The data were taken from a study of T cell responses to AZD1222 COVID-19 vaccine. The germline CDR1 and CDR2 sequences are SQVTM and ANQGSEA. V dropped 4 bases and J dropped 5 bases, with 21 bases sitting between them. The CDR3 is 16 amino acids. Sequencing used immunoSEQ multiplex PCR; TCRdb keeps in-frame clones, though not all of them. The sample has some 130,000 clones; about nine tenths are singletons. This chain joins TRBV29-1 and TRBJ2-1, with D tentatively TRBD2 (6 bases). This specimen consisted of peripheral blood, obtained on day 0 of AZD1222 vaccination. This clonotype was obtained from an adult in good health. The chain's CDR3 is CSVVEAARRENNEQFF. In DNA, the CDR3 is TGCAGCGTTGTTGAGGCGGCGCGGAGGGAAAACAATGAGCAGTTCTTC.